This T cell receptor beta chain is drawn from a study of blood T cell repertoires in COVID-19. Across the whole study: The samples span acute and convalescent COVID-19 from the United States, Italy and Spain. T cells, B-cell-depleted T cells, or PBMCs provided the cDNA or gDNA that served as material.

How the authors handled the data: Amplifying reference gene primers gave estimates of nucleated cell counts. Clones were read by immunoSEQ multiplex PCR, and TCRdb kept only the in-frame ones, dropping some. The V and J calls and clone size come from that table; D and trimming were worked out from the DNA. The sample has roughly 150,000 clones, 75% to 85% seen once. Between the trimmed V and J ends, which lost 1 base and 5 bases, there was a span of 8 bases. The CDR3 extends over 13 amino acids. The gene calls are TRBV12-3 or TRBV12-4 and TRBJ2-5, with D perhaps TRBD2 (7 bases). The TCR sequence derives from a man aged 55-75 years with acute or convalescent COVID-19. The sequencing sample was made of peripheral blood. The CDR3 reads CASSLEGGETQYF. DNA for the CDR3: TGTGCCAGCAGTTTAGAGGGGGGGGAGACCCAGTACTTC.